This T cell receptor (beta chain) was observed in a study of cytomegalovirus exposure and HLA in healthy donors (dated 2017 in TCRdb). In the study overall: According to an earlier analysis of several hundred of the donors, 200 million or so T cells yielded over 100 million unique TCR beta sequences and about 300 Gb of sequence data. An early release covering roughly 600 HLA-typed donors comprised 250 to 350 gigabases of sequencing data and tens of millions of unique TCR sequences. The genetic ancestry cluster associated with self-reported Caucasian donors included 65% to 90% of the roughly 400 genotyped donors. The aim of the study was to test whether cataloging public T cell receptors could identify signatures of past pathogen exposure. The study profiled the T cell repertoires of under 700 subjects by immunosequencing and related them to cytomegalovirus serostatus. A separate validation cohort of more than 100 different subjects was used in addition to the approximately 670-subject first cohort. To predict cytomegalovirus infection status, the study combined high-throughput TCR immunosequencing, statistical association of individual TCRs with disease status, and machine learning. To study patterns of TCR occurrence, a later analysis re-analyzed previously published TCR beta repertoires from around 670 donors and added high-resolution HLA genotyping. The later analysis used no new phenotypic data to find candidate immune exposures, relying instead on TCR beta sequences and their occurrence across donors. In an earlier analysis of roughly 580 of the donors, high-throughput TCR beta sequencing was used to judge whether each TCR beta V gene segment behaved as functional or pseudogenic. Donor age, sex, ethnicity and CMV serostatus were compiled alongside the repertoire data. A later genetic analysis took genome-wide SNP genotypes for about three fifths of the 666 donors and used that subset as a discovery cohort. All discovery cohort repertoires had been generated using a single sequencing platform. HLA typing included class I and class II loci at four-digit resolution. The number of donors typed differed by locus, with about 620-630 for A, B, C, DRB1 and DQB1, more than 500 for DQA1, approximately 580 for DPA1, and some 470 for DPB1. Roughly 5 DR-DQ haplotypes were handled as single units for association and clustering because linkage in the cohort was strong. On average, over 200,000 unique TCR beta nucleotide sequences were sequenced per donor among 398 genotyped donors of the cohort, with roughly 18% of those sequences being non-productive.

The library was generated by the immunoSEQ multiplex PCR assay. The multiplex PCR relied on a mix of 60 forward primers for TCR Vbeta segments and 13 reverse primers for TCR Jbeta segments. The CDR3 region of rearranged TCR beta genes was amplified from genomic DNA by a multiplex PCR assay. Amplified TCR beta libraries were sequenced as 87-base-pair reads on the Illumina HiSeq System. Per the original workflow: A later analysis tallied around 80 million unique TCR beta chains across the 700 or so repertoires, and some 10 million of those chains were shared by two or more donors. Raw reads were error-corrected and collapsed into unique sequences with a nearest-neighbor algorithm that merged closely related sequences to remove PCR and sequencing errors. V, D and J gene segments were assigned by aligning CDR3 sequences to IMGT reference sequences. For a sequence to be retained, at least a six-nucleotide match to both a V gene segment and a J gene segment was required. A rearrangement was called productive if the CDR3 had no stop codons and remained in frame with V and J, and every other rearrangement was called non-productive. CDR3 was defined according to IMGT convention as the region running from the second conserved V-encoded cysteine to the conserved J-encoded phenylalanine. In an earlier analysis of around 600 of the donors, sequences lacking an unambiguous match to a single V gene segment were excluded. An earlier analysis of 450 to 650 of the donors called V segments functional above 56.7% productive rearrangements and segregating when the between-donor standard deviation exceeded 5%. A statistical classification framework was developed to diagnose cytomegalovirus status using the catalog of TCR beta chain sequences. A later analysis assigned V and J genes by comparing TCR nucleotide sequences with IMGT/GENE-DB human TR gene sequences. Using the TCRdist pipeline, a later analysis assigned CDR3 sequences along with most-parsimonious VDJ recombination scenarios. In a later analysis, every TCR beta chain was defined by the combination of its CDR3 amino acid sequence and its V-gene family, and reads without a unique V-gene family were dropped. In a later analysis, 450 to 600 highly shared, low-generation-probability nucleotide sequences were removed to address suspected cross-contamination and a sequencing artifact. For each public chain, a later analysis derived a clonal expansion index from normalized ranks of inferred template counts within each repertoire. A later analysis computed generation probabilities with a VDJ recombination model fitted to out-of-frame rearrangements, and checked the results against IGoR. Hypergeometric tests were used in a later analysis to score TCR-TCR, TCR-HLA and TCR-CMV co-occurrence, with a repertoire-size bias correction applied to the TCR pairs. A later analysis estimated false discovery rates by permuting HLA or CMV assignments 20 times. In a later analysis, co-occurring TCRs were grouped with DBSCAN, and TCRdist sequence similarity was added when clustering was performed within HLA-allele-positive subsets. Repertoires with fewer than 30,000 or more than 120,000 public chains, plus five repertoires with anomalous nucleotide sharing, were excluded from co-occurrence clustering. As stored in TCRdb, this immuneACCESS dataset retains in-frame rearrangements with V and J assigned. A fraction of the clones does not appear; measured against another copy, unresolved V genes explain less than half of the discrepancy, and the remainder lacks a known reason. The V and J calls and clone size were taken over from that table, and D and trimming were inferred from the DNA. The sample profile shows 120,000 or so clones; 60% to 85% of them were found once. Of the sample, under 1.5% is held by the ten largest clones.

The cohort consisted of 650 to 700 healthy bone marrow donors. At the time of sampling, every cohort member was nominally healthy, though immune exposures that went unrecorded were likely present. The donor was CMV seronegative and belonged to the group of over 350 seronegative cohort members. A peripheral blood sample was provided by each donor, and peripheral blood mononuclear cells were used for TCR beta sequencing. Genomic DNA was extracted from the blood cell samples with the Qiagen DNeasy Blood Extraction Kit. As concerns this clone: The antigen it recognizes is unknown. Base qualities are not recorded, but no much larger clone differs from it by a single base.

Relative to germline, V is 2 bases shorter and J is 6 bases shorter, with 17 bases between their ends. CDR1 is given as LGHNA and CDR2 as YSLEER, both from the germline V gene. The CDR3 goes from the cysteine to the phenylalanine over 15 residues. CDR3 DNA is the only sequence kept; it has 45 bases, read in frame from the first base. Points the paper makes about the study in general: A later analysis found that HLA-associated TCR beta chains were more clonally expanded and had lower generation probabilities than equally common non-associated chains. About 15 rarely observed V segments, including chromosome 9 orphons, were excluded from the earlier analysis of approximately 500 of the donors because counts were too low. It was suggested by the authors that the approach could potentially be generalized to other disease states and immunological phenotypes. The classifier was reported to diagnose cytomegalovirus status with high specificity and sensitivity in both the original and validation cohorts. At a false discovery rate of 0.05, a later analysis linked 15,000 to 20,000 TCR beta sequences to specific HLA alleles. In this cohort, only TCR beta chains were sequenced, and detectable features were limited by the absence of alpha or paired-chain data. Compared with the roughly 670-donor mean, donors in an Asian-associated ancestry cluster had fewer N-insertions in productive TCRs, according to a later genetic analysis. Several of the top co-occurrence clusters appeared to be linked to parvovirus B19, influenza, CMV and Epstein-Barr virus, according to a later analysis. According to a later analysis, most CMV-associated TCR beta chains appeared to be HLA-restricted, and the HLA associations seemed to be driven largely by CMV exposure. Linkage disequilibrium might explain the correlated functional status among segregating V segments, but an unknown experimental factor could not be ruled out. An earlier analysis of around 600 of the donors showed that most TCR beta V segments appeared in productive rearrangements either about 90% or about 30% of the time, which broadly matched IMGT annotations. Because some donors lacked HLA typing at each locus, the association tests relied only on the typed subset. For the cohort, immune exposure information was limited to CMV serostatus. In a later analysis, the rate of TCR association differed among HLA loci, with DRB1 alleles having the most associated TCRs and HLA-C alleles having the fewest. Across donors, most TCR sequences were observed very rarely, whereas some public TCRs were present in many individuals. A cluster of highly shared sequence variants was judged likely to represent a technical artifact of the sequencing pipeline. In vitro tests confirmed that a few of the cytomegalovirus-associated TCR beta chains recognize cytomegalovirus antigens. A total of around 150 TCR beta chains were listed by the study as associated with cytomegalovirus. Assigning TCR associations to individual alleles was difficult when HLA alleles, especially DR and DQ, strongly co-occurred. The 87-base-pair reads could not distinguish some IMGT-functional V segments, including TRBV6-2 and TRBV6-3, so those segments were excluded. A further reported finding was that TCR beta sequences accurately predicted the HLA-A and HLA-B alleles for most subjects in the first cohort. An association between a missense DCLRE1C variant and V-gene and J-gene trimming of TCR beta chains was found in a later genetic analysis and replicated in an independent cohort. Roughly uniform sequencing depth across donors was assumed in presence/absence analyses, although this assumption may not hold.

The receptor's source is a woman aged 25 to 39 in good health and CMV-seronegative. The sample taken for sequencing was PBMCs. The chain is assembled from TRBV4-3 and TRBJ2-7; a tentative D call is TRBD1 (5 bases match). The CDR3 corresponds to CASSQRRQGPIEQYF. The nucleotides read TGCGCCAGCAGCCAACGGCGGCAGGGTCCCATCGAGCAGTACTTC.